This record looks at one TCR beta chain sequence and its context. Its antigen specificity is not known. Base qualities are not recorded, but no much larger clone differs from it by a single base. Patients with a history of autoimmune disease or receiving systemic immunosuppression were excluded from the trial. In every dose cohort, peripheral blood was drawn for TCR sequencing at baseline, cycle 4 day 1, and cycle 7 day 1. The samples were drawn from a first-in-human, open-label, multicenter phase I dose-escalation trial of ivuxolimab. The trial enrolled adults with locally advanced or metastatic head and neck squamous cell, hepatocellular, melanoma or renal cell carcinoma. Before TCR sequencing, CD4+ T cells and CD8+ T cells from peripheral blood were sorted into separate populations. The source of the sample is a study of OX40 agonist ivuxolimab in advanced cancers. A note on the overall study: The costimulatory receptor OX40 (CD134) was targeted by ivuxolimab, a fully human IgG2 agonistic monoclonal antibody. Intravenous ivuxolimab was administered to patients every 2 weeks at six dose levels: 0.01, 0.1, 0.3, 1.5, 3 and 10 mg/kg. Of the roughly 51 patients in dose escalation, 19 had hepatocellular carcinoma, around 15 had melanoma, 9 had renal cell carcinoma and 9 had head and neck cancer. In the dose-escalation cohort, around 80% of patients were male, and the mean age was 60 years with a range of roughly 20 to 80. Patients were allowed to have had prior anti-PD-1, anti-PD-L1 or anti-CTLA-4 therapy, and approximately 37% of the dose-escalation patients had been treated with checkpoint inhibitors. Partial responses occurred in three dose-escalation patients, of whom one had hepatocellular carcinoma and two had cutaneous melanoma. The purpose of peripheral TCRbeta sequencing was to test whether ivuxolimab changed TCR sequence diversity and led to clonal T-cell expansion. The paper covers the monotherapy dose-escalation part of the phase I ivuxolimab trial, which included N of about 56 patients.

For sequencing of the TCRbeta CDR3 region, genomic DNA was extracted from the sorted cells. TCRbeta CDR3 regions were sequenced using the immunoSEQ Assay. TCRdb holds this immuneACCESS table with in-frame rearrangements only. Some clones are missing; in checked studies, unresolved V genes explain under half, and the rest has no known cause. The sample table lists more than 80,000 clones, roughly 85% of them with a count of one. Approximately 1.3% of the sample comes from the top ten. V and J are trimmed by 5 bases and 0 bases, and the gene matches miss 5 bases of the junction. The CDR3 has 17 amino acids, counting the end cysteine and phenylalanine. Only the CDR3 DNA is retained, 51 bases long and in frame from the first base. Via the germline V gene, CDR1 is SGHTA and CDR2 FQGNSA. Overall results and qualifications from the work: Low levels of normalized T-cell clonal expansion were also shown by some nonresponding patients. Antigen specificity was not determined for the clonally expanded peripheral T cells. On average, CD8+ T cells showed more expanded clones than CD4+ T cells after ivuxolimab. In the 0.1-3.0 mg/kg groups, partial responders were among the patients with the lowest normalized peripheral clonal expansion, particularly in CD8+ T cells. Clonal expansion of both CD4+ and CD8+ blood T cells was observed from baseline to week 6 at doses 0.1 to 3.0 mg/kg.

The chain is assembled from TRBV7-2 and TRBJ2-1, with 12 bases aligning to TRBD2. Sequencing was performed on CD4+ or CD8+ T cells sorted from blood, taken in a trial of the OX40 agonist ivuxolimab. The TCR was taken from an adult with an advanced solid tumor such as melanoma, head and neck, liver or kidney cancer. The base sequence is TGTGCCAGCAGCCCGCGGACTAGCGGGGTCTCCTACAATGAGCAGTTCTTC. Translated, it reads CASSPRTSGVSYNEQFF.